This T cell receptor (beta chain) appears in the sequencing data of a study of identical twins. A template switching step contributed a universal primer site, while unique molecular identifiers were present in the cDNA. TCRdb processed the 5' RACE reads anew with MiXCR; each CDR3 protein has one entry. The sample carries about 470,000 distinct CDR3 sequences, approximately 25% recorded once. This clonotype has only a few counts. Trimming pared 6 bases from V and 4 bases from J, leaving 16 bases between. The CDR3 is 15 amino acids. CDR1 is SGHNT and CDR2 is YENEEA in the germline V gene. Separately, the same data were catalogued under a study of T cells expressing NK-cell markers.

This TCR derives from a woman under 30 in good health. The chain employs TRBV11-3 and TRBJ1-3; no clear D gene. Sequenced material: CD4+ T cells sorted from blood. The CDR3 loop is CASSNRRGRGNTIYF. DNA of the CDR3: TGTGCCAGCAGTAACCGACGAGGTAGAGGAAACACCATATATTTT.